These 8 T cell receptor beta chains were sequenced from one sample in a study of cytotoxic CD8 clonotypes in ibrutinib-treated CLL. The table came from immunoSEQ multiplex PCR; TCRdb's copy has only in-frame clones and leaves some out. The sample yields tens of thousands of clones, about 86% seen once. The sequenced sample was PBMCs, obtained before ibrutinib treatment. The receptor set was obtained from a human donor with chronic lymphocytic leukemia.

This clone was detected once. DNA of the CDR3: TGTGCCAGCAGCGTACGACTTAGCCAGCGGGAGTGGTACGAGCAGTACTTC. Amino acids: CASSVRLSQREWYEQYF. This chain connects TRBV5-5 to TRBJ2-7; 8 nucleotides match TRBD2. Germline values: CDR1 SGHKS, CDR2 YYEKEE (reference sequence). The CDR3 consists of 17 residues. V lost 4 bases and J lost 4; bases outside the gene matches: 16.

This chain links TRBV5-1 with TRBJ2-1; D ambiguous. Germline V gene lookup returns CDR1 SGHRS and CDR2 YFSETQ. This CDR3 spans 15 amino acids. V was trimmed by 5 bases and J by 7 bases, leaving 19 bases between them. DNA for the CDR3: TGCGCCAGCAGAATCCCCCGGACCGAAAGGAATGAGCAGTTCTTC. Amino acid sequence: CASRIPRTERNEQFF. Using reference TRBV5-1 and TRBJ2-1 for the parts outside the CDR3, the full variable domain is KAGVTQTPRYLIKTRGQQVTLSCSPISGHRSVSWYQQTPGQGLQFLFEYFSETQRNKGNFPGRFSGRQFSNSRSEMNVSTLELGDSALYLCASRIPRTERNEQFFGPGTRLTVL.

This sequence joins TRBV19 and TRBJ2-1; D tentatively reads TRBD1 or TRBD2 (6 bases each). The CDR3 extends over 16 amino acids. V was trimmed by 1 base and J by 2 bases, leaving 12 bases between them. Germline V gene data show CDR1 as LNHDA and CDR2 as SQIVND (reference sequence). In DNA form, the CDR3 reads TGTGCCAGTAGTATAGTGGAGGGGACACCCTACAATGAGCAGTTCTTC. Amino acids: CASSIVEGTPYNEQFF.

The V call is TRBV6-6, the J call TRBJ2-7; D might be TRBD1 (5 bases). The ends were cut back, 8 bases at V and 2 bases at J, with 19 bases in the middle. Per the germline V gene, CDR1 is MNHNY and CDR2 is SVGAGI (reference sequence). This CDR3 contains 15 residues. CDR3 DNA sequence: TGTGCCAGCTTTAAAAGACAGCCTTATACCTACGAGCAGTACTTC. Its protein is CASFKRQPYTYEQYF.

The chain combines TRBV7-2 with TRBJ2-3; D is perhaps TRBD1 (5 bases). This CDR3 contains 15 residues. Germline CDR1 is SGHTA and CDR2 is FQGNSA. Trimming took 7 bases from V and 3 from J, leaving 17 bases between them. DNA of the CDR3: TGTGCCAGCACCAATCGCGGACACCCAACAGATACGCAGTATTTT. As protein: CASTNRGHPTDTQYF. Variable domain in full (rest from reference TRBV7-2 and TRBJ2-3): GAGVSQSPSNKVTEKGKDVELRCDPISGHTALYWYRQSLGQGLEFLIYFQGNSAPDKSGLPSDRFSAERTGGSVSTLTIQRTQQEDSAVYLCASTNRGHPTDTQYFGPGTRLTVL.

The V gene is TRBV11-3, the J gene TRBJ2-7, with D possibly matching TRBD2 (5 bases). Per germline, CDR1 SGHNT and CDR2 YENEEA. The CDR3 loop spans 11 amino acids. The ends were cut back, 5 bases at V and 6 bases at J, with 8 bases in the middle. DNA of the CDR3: TGTGCCAGCAGCGGTCGGGGCGAGCAGTACTTC. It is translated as CASSGRGEQYF.

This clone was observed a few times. The CDR3 coding sequence is TGTGCCAGCAGCCGTGGTGGTTCGAGACAGCCCCAGCATTTT. Amino acids: CASSRGGSRQPQHF. The chain employs TRBV5-6 and TRBJ1-5; unclear D gene. V lost 4 bases to trimming and J lost 7 bases, with 15 bases between them. Germline loops: CDR1 SGHDT, CDR2 YYEEEE. The CDR3 is 14 residues long.

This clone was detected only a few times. The CDR3 DNA follows: TGCGCCAGCAGCCAAGACAGGGCCAAAAACATTCAGTACTTC. Translating gives CASSQDRAKNIQYF. The genes are TRBV4-1 and TRBJ2-4; D remains unclear. V was trimmed by 0 bases and J by 1 base, leaving 4 bases between them. In germline, CDR1 is MGHRA, CDR2 YSYEKL. CDR3 size: 14 residues.